Listed below are T cell receptor beta chains from one sample, sequenced in a study of cytomegalovirus exposure and HLA in healthy donors. Measured with immunoSEQ multiplex PCR; TCRdb has only the in-frame clones, and not every one. The table includes 160,000 or so clones, roughly 80% detected once. The source material was PBMCs. These receptors all come from a man aged 45-65 years in good health and CMV-seropositive. Each CDR3 is given with its conserved first and last residue. The D gene is left open where the match is weak. A row's size may be missing; if present it is once, few, many or a size class.

TRBD1	TRBV6-1	TRBJ1-5	.	TGTGCCAGCAGCGAAAGCACAGGGGAGCCCCAGCATTTT	CASSESTGEPQHF
.	TRBV6-6	TRBJ1-4	.	TGTGCCAGCAGTTACTCAGGAGAAACTAATGAAAAACTGTTTTTT	CASSYSGETNEKLFF
.	TRBV28	TRBJ1-5	.	TGTGCCAGCAACTACGGCGCCGAGTATCAGCCCCAGCATTTT	CASNYGAEYQPQHF
.	TRBV30	TRBJ1-4	.	TGTGCCTGGAGTGTCAAGGGAGGTGAAAAACTGTTTTTT	CAWSVKGGEKLFF
.	TRBV5-1	TRBJ1-3	.	TGCGCCAGCAGCTTGGCCCCGTCCGAGTGGTCAAACACCATATATTTT	CASSLAPSEWSNTIYF
TRBD1	TRBV30	TRBJ1-5	.	TGTGCCTGGGGACAGGGGACCTCCCGGCCCCAGCATTTT	CAWGQGTSRPQHF
.	TRBV5-4	TRBJ1-2	.	TGTGCCAGCAGCTTGAGGCAGGTTAACTATGGCTACACCTTC	CASSLRQVNYGYTF
TRBD2	TRBV5-4	TRBJ2-3	.	TGTGCCAGCAGCCAGCTAGCGGGGTCCACAGATACGCAGTATTTT	CASSQLAGSTDTQYF
.	TRBV7-8	TRBJ1-5	.	TGTGCCAGCAGCTTAGAAGGGACAACTTACAATCAGCCCCAGCATTTT	CASSLEGTTYNQPQHF
.	TRBV7-9	TRBJ1-1	.	TGTGCCAGCAGCCCTCCCAGGGAATTGAACACTGAAGCTTTCTTT	CASSPPRELNTEAFF
TRBD2	TRBV18	TRBJ2-1	.	TGTGCCAGCTCCCCCGGGACTAGCGGTTCCTACAATGAGCAGTTCTTC	CASSPGTSGSYNEQFF
.	TRBV7-9	TRBJ1-2	once	TGTGCCAGCAGCTCAATGGGGGGGGTGTATGGCTACACCTTC	CASSSMGGVYGYTF
TRBD2	TRBV7-6	TRBJ2-1	.	TGTGCCAGCAGTCAAGGGACTAGGGGGGACAATGAGCAGTTCTTC	CASSQGTRGDNEQFF
.	TRBV6-5	TRBJ2-7	once	TGTGCCAGCAGTTACTCAACAGGGTACGAGCAGTACTTC	CASSYSTGYEQYF
TRBD1	TRBV6-5	TRBJ2-5	many	TGTGCCAGCAGAGACAGGGCCAGGGAGACCCAGTACTTC	CASRDRARETQYF
TRBD2	TRBV5-1	TRBJ2-5	.	TGCGCCAGCAACCGGGGGGGCTCTGAAGAGACCCAGTACTTC	CASNRGGSEETQYF
TRBD2	TRBV7-8	TRBJ2-5	.	TGTGCCAGCAGCATGGAAGCGGGAGCCCAAGAGACCCAGTACTTC	CASSMEAGAQETQYF
TRBD1	TRBV5-4	TRBJ2-5	.	TGTGCCAGCAGTCCTACAGGGGATTCTAGAAAGACCCAGTACTTC	CASSPTGDSRKTQYF
.	TRBV6-5	TRBJ1-1	.	TGTGCCAGCAGTTACTGGCGGGCGGACACTGAAGCTTTCTTT	CASSYWRADTEAFF
.	TRBV28	TRBJ2-7	few	TGTGCCAGCACTTGGGGGGGCAACGAGCAGTACTTC	CASTWGGNEQYF
TRBD1	TRBV18	TRBJ2-4	.	TGTGCCAGCTCACCACTCCAGGGGGCACCAGCCAAAAACATTCAGTACTTC	CASSPLQGAPAKNIQYF
.	TRBV5-1	TRBJ1-1	.	TGCGCCAGCAGCTTGTCGGGGGGCACTGAAGCTTTCTTT	CASSLSGGTEAFF
.	TRBV6-5	TRBJ1-2	.	TGTGCCAGCAGTTACGACAGCCGTTATGGCTACACCTTC	CASSYDSRYGYTF
TRBD1	TRBV18	TRBJ1-1	.	TGTGCCAGCTCAATGAATTTCGGGACAGGGGACCTCTGGAACACTGAAGCTTTCTTT	CASSMNFGTGDLWNTEAFF
TRBD2	TRBV5-6	TRBJ2-1	few	TGTGCCAGCAGCCGGAGCGGGAGTTCCTACAATGAGCAGTTCTTC	CASSRSGSSYNEQFF
.	TRBV2	TRBJ2-7	few	TGTGCCAGTCTCCTGGAGGGGTTTAGGTCCGGGGAGCAGTACTTC	CASLLEGFRSGEQYF
.	TRBV6-1	TRBJ2-7	.	TGTGCCAGCAGTAGCGGGTTGCCCTACGAGCAGTACTTC	CASSSGLPYEQYF
.	TRBV5-1	TRBJ2-5	.	TGCGCCAGCAGCCCGGCCATGGCCACAGAAGAGACCCAGTACTTC	CASSPAMATEETQYF
.	TRBV5-1	TRBJ2-5	once	TGCGCCAGCAGCCCGAAGGGGCAAGAGACCCAGTACTTC	CASSPKGQETQYF
TRBD2	TRBV5-1	TRBJ2-1	.	TGCGCCAGCAGCTTGGCTTCGCCAGGCGGGGGAAATGAGCAGTTCTTC	CASSLASPGGGNEQFF
TRBD1	TRBV25-1	TRBJ1-1	.	TGTGCCAGCAGTGAACCAACAGGGGGCCCTAATCGGGCTTTCTTT	CASSEPTGGPNRAFF
TRBD1	TRBV5-6	TRBJ2-1	.	TGTGCCAGCAGCTTGGCCGAGGGGGCCTCCTACAATGAGCAGTTCTTC	CASSLAEGASYNEQFF
TRBD1	TRBV15	TRBJ1-2	.	TGTGCCACCAGAGGGGACAGCGATGGCTACACCTTC	CATRGDSDGYTF
TRBD1	TRBV6-6	TRBJ2-7	.	TGTGCCAGCAGCACCCGGGACAGGGTTGGGTACGAGCAGTACTTC	CASSTRDRVGYEQYF
.	TRBV7-9	TRBJ2-7	.	TGTGCCAGCAGCCGCGTCCAACCCCTCGAGCAGTACTTC	CASSRVQPLEQYF
.	TRBV9	TRBJ2-3	.	TGTGCCAGCAGCGTATCATCCACAGATACGCAGTATTTT	CASSVSSTDTQYF
.	TRBV28	TRBJ2-7	.	TGTGCCAGCACGGCAGGGGACTCCTACGAGCAGTACTTC	CASTAGDSYEQYF
.	TRBV6-5	TRBJ2-5	few	TGTGCCAGCAGTCCCTCCCGGGGGAAGACCCAGTACTTC	CASSPSRGKTQYF
.	TRBV5-1	TRBJ1-1	.	TGCGCCAGCAGCTTGAGGCAGGGGAACACTGAAGCTTTCTTT	CASSLRQGNTEAFF
.	TRBV29-1	TRBJ1-2	.	TGCAGCGTGTTAGAGGGGGCTAACTATGGCTACACCTTC	CSVLEGANYGYTF
TRBD1	TRBV5-1	TRBJ2-7	.	TGCGCCAGCAGCTTGGCCCAGGGGGCATCCTACGAGCAGTACTTC	CASSLAQGASYEQYF
.	TRBV7-3	TRBJ2-3	few	TGTGCCAGCAGCCATCTAGAGAGCACAGATACGCAGTATTTT	CASSHLESTDTQYF
TRBD1	TRBV28	TRBJ1-2	.	TGTGCCAGCAGCCCGGGACAGGGGACGGGCTATGGCTACACCTTC	CASSPGQGTGYGYTF
TRBD2	TRBV7-8	TRBJ2-2	.	TGTGCCAGCAGCTTAGACGGCGGGGGGGCCCTGACCGGGGAGCTGTTTTTT	CASSLDGGGALTGELFF
TRBD2	TRBV30	TRBJ2-7	.	TGTGCCTGGAGGTGGGGGGGAGGGAGGTACGAGCAGTACTTC	CAWRWGGGRYEQYF
TRBD2	TRBV11-2	TRBJ2-3	once	TGTGCCAGCAGCAGGGGACTAGCGGGACCAGATACGCAGTATTTT	CASSRGLAGPDTQYF
TRBD2	TRBV10-3	TRBJ2-1	once	TGTGCCATCAGTGAGTCGACTAGCGGGAGTTTAAGCAATGAGCAGTTCTTC	CAISESTSGSLSNEQFF
TRBD1	TRBV28	TRBJ1-6	.	TGTGCCAGCACTCTGGGGACAGTATCACCCCTCCACTTT	CASTLGTVSPLHF
.	TRBV7-8	TRBJ1-3	.	TGTGCCAGCAGCTTAACCGGGGCTGGAAACACCATATATTTT	CASSLTGAGNTIYF
TRBD1	TRBV6-1	TRBJ2-7	.	TGTGCCAGCAGTCCCTGGGACAGGGTATACTTC	CASSPWDRVYF